These 5 T cell receptor beta chains were sequenced from one sample in a study of T cell responses to AZD1222 COVID-19 vaccine. TCRdb keeps only in-frame clones here, not all; method: immunoSEQ multiplex PCR. Of around 200,000 clones listed, 94% are singletons. Sequencing was performed on peripheral blood, taken 28 days after the second AZD1222 dose. These receptors came from an adult who received the AZD1222 COVID-19 vaccine.

The chain links TRBV11-3 to TRBJ1-2; 7 nucleotides agree with TRBD1. The trim removed 5 bases at V and 0 bases at J, leaving 6 bases unmatched. The CDR3 spans 15 residues. Germline-derived CDR1 and CDR2 are SGHNT and YENEEA. The CDR3 nucleotides are TGTGCCAGCAGCCCTCAACAGGGGACTAACTATGGCTACACCTTC. It yields the protein CASSPQQGTNYGYTF.

The rearrangement joins TRBV29-1 to TRBJ2-2; D is unresolved. The length of the CDR3 is 10 residues. The V and J ends lost 5 bases and 6 bases respectively, with 4 bases between them. CDR1 SQVTM and CDR2 ANQGSEA come from the germline V gene. The CDR3 DNA sequence: TGCAGCGTTTTTTCCGGGGAGCTGTTTTTT. Amino acid sequence: CSVFSGELFF.

The V and J genes are TRBV18 and TRBJ1-6; maybe TRBD1 (5 bases). V was cut by 3 bases and J by 0 bases, with 15 bases left in between. CDR3 length: 18 residues. Per the germline V gene, CDR1 is KGHSH and CDR2 is LQKENI. The CDR3 reads CASSPIAGPLSYNSPLHF. DNA of the CDR3: TGTGCCAGCTCACCCATCGCGGGACCGCTCTCCTATAATTCACCCCTCCACTTT.

The CDR3 region is CASVAGGYNEQFF. DNA of the CDR3: TGTGCCAGTGTAGCGGGGGGGTACAATGAGCAGTTCTTC. The V gene is TRBV19, the J gene TRBJ2-1, with 11 bases lining up with TRBD2. The ends lost 8 bases at V and 4 bases at J; junction bases unmatched: 1. The CDR3 has 13 residues. Germline-derived CDR1 and CDR2 are LNHDA and SQIVND (reference sequence). The variable domain in full, with the rest retrieved from reference TRBV19 and TRBJ2-1, is DGGITQSPKYLFRKEGQNVTLSCEQNLNHDAMYWYRQDPGQGLRLIYYSQIVNDFQKGDIAEGYSVSREKKESFPLTVTSAQKNPTAFYLCASVAGGYNEQFFGPGTRLTVL.

In nucleotides, the CDR3 is TGTGCCAGCCGGACAGGGTCTGGCTATGGCTACACCTTC. Amino acid sequence: CASRTGSGYGYTF. The chain carries TRBV27 and TRBJ1-2; the match to TRBD1 covers 8 bases. CDR1 is MNHEY, CDR2 SMNVEV, per germline (reference sequence). The V and J ends lost 8 bases and 4 bases, in that order; junction bases with no gene match: 6. The CDR3 extends over 13 amino acids.